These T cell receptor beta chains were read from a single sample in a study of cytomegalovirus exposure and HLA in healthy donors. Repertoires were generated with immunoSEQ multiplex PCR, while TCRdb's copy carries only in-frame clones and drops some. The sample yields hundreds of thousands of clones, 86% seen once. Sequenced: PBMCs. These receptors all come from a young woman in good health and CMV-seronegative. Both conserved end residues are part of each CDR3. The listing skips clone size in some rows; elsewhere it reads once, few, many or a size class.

CDR3aa: CASSRDRVSGVVSGELFF; j_gene: TRBJ2-2; abundance: NA; v_gene: TRBV18
CDR3aa: CASSRTANTGELFF; j_gene: TRBJ2-2; abundance: once; v_gene: TRBV6-5
CDR3aa: CASSQETGTGGLGRTQYF; j_gene: TRBJ2-5; abundance: once; v_gene: TRBV4-2
CDR3aa: CSVEGTSSAYEQYF; j_gene: TRBJ2-7; abundance: NA; v_gene: TRBV29-1
CDR3aa: CASSFSGYEQYF; j_gene: TRBJ2-7; abundance: NA; v_gene: TRBV5-5
CDR3aa: CASSLGGGRYSNQPQHF; j_gene: TRBJ1-5; abundance: NA; v_gene: TRBV13
CDR3aa: CASTSRVLNSPLHF; j_gene: TRBJ1-6; abundance: NA; v_gene: TRBV28
CDR3aa: CASSSGGGVRMKKLFF; j_gene: TRBJ1-4; abundance: once; v_gene: TRBV11-2
CDR3aa: CASSSFFGSANQPQHF; j_gene: TRBJ1-5; abundance: NA; v_gene: TRBV28
CDR3aa: CASSALAGPSYNEQFF; j_gene: TRBJ2-1; abundance: NA; v_gene: TRBV11-2
CDR3aa: CASSLRDRGLRTEAFF; j_gene: TRBJ1-1; abundance: NA; v_gene: TRBV7-9
CDR3aa: CASSQRTGGLYGYTF; j_gene: TRBJ1-2; abundance: few; v_gene: TRBV7-8
CDR3aa: CASSWQGDTDTQYF; j_gene: TRBJ2-3; abundance: NA; v_gene: TRBV5-1
CDR3aa: CASSGLAGGFREQFF; j_gene: TRBJ2-1; abundance: once; v_gene: TRBV11-2
CDR3aa: CASSRQNSGELFF; j_gene: TRBJ2-2; abundance: NA; v_gene: TRBV25-1
CDR3aa: CASSLSGQLTYEQYF; j_gene: TRBJ2-7; abundance: NA; v_gene: TRBV27
CDR3aa: CATSRPPRTSGNTLAKNIQYF; j_gene: TRBJ2-4; abundance: NA; v_gene: TRBV15
CDR3aa: CASSFWTSGRGELFF; j_gene: TRBJ2-2; abundance: NA; v_gene: TRBV5-4
CDR3aa: CSVVIRVSPETQYF; j_gene: TRBJ2-5; abundance: NA; v_gene: TRBV29-1
CDR3aa: CATSSRDRGARGSYNEQFF; j_gene: TRBJ2-1; abundance: once; v_gene: TRBV15